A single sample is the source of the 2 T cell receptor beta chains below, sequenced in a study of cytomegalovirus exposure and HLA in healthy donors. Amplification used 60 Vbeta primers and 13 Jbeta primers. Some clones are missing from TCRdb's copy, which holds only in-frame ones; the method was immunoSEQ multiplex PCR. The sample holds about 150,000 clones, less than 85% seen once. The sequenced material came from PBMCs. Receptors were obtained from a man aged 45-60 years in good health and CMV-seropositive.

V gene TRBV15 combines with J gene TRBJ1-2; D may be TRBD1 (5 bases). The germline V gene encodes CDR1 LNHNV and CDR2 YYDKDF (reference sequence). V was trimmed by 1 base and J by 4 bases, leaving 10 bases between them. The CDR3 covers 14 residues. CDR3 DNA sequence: TGTGCCACCAGCAGAGGACAGAAAAGCTATGGCTACACCTTC. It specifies CATSRGQKSYGYTF.

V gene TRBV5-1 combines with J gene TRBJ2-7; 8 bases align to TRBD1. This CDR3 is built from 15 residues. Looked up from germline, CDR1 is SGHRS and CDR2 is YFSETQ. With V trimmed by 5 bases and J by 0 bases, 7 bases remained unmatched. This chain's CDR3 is CASRFRQGSSYEQYF. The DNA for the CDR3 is TGCGCCAGCAGGTTTCGACAGGGGAGCTCCTACGAGCAGTACTTC.